This TCR beta chain was captured in a study of metastatic and nonmetastatic thyroid tumors. For the study at large: Thyroid patients, malignant and benign, had repertoires compared across blood and tumor or nodule tissue. Study-level results: Patients with malignant thyroid tumors reportedly had significantly higher TCR beta diversity than those with benign nodules, in blood and tumor.

The germline V and J ends were trimmed by 7 bases and 4 bases, with 11 bases remaining between them. Germline values: CDR1 MNHNS, CDR2 SASEGT. The CDR3 totals 12 residues. This clone was observed a handful of times. Its specificity is unknown. Per the authors' pipeline: The authors used CDR3 differences across clinicopathological groups to build a distant-metastasis classifier for papillary thyroid cancer. With MiXCR, TCRdb called clones anew from the PCR reads. These V and J calls originate from TCRdb's pipeline instead of the authors' own analysis. The table has 35,000 to 50,000 clones, about 12% seen once. Not a single patient had been given any form of treatment at any point before undergoing thyroid surgery.

The sequenced sample consisted of blood. The receptor comes from a male donor with papillary thyroid cancer or a benign thyroid nodule (not recorded which). Some clones in this sample may be carry-over from other donors' samples. The V call is TRBV6-1, the J call TRBJ2-7; D might be TRBD2 (6 bases). CDR3 amino acids: CASILAWYEQYF. The CDR3 nucleotides are TGTGCCAGCATCCTAGCGTGGTACGAGCAGTACTTC.